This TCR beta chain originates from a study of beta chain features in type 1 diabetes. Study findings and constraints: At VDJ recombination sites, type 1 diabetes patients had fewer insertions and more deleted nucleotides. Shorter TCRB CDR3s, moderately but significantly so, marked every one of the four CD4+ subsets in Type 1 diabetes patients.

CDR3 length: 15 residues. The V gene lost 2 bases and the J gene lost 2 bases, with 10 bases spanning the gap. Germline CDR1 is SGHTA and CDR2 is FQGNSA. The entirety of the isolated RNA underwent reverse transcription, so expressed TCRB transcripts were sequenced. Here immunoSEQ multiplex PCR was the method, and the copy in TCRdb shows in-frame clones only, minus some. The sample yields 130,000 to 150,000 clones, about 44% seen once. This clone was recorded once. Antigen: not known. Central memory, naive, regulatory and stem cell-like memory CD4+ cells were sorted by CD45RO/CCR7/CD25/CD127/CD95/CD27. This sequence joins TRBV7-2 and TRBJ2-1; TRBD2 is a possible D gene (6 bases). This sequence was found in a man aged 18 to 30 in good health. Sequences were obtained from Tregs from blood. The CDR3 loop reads CASSLTGSAYNEQFF. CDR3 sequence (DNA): TGTGCCAGCAGCTTAACCGGGAGTGCCTACAATGAGCAGTTCTTC.